This passage covers 21 T cell receptor beta chains from one sample sequenced in a study of T cell changes during pregnancy in multiple sclerosis. TCRdb keeps only in-frame clones here, not all; method: immunoSEQ multiplex PCR. The sample consists of 40,000 to 60,000 clones, about 92% of them appearing once. This specimen was CD4+ T cells from peripheral blood mononuclear cells, taken in the third trimester of pregnancy. The receptors derive from a female donor with multiple sclerosis, enrolled in a pregnancy study.

A single count supports this clone. The V call is TRBV5-1, the J call TRBJ2-7; 8 bases map to TRBD1. The CDR3 loop spans 12 amino acids. With 4 bases clipped from V and 7 bases from J, the junction kept 4 bases outside the gene matches. Per germline, CDR1 SGHRS and CDR2 YFSETQ. CDR3 region: CASSPDREEQYF. The CDR3 bases are TGCGCCAGCAGCCCGGACAGGGAAGAGCAGTACTTC.

The chain joins TRBV5-1 to TRBJ1-1; the match to TRBD1 covers 8 bases. V shed 7 bases and J 6 bases; nucleotides not matched to a gene: 20. Per the germline V gene, CDR1 is SGHRS and CDR2 is YFSETQ. The CDR3 totals 17 residues. The CDR3 region is CASRGGDIRGLGPEAFF. The CDR3 nucleotides read TGCGCCAGCCGAGGAGGGGATATCAGGGGGCTGGGGCCTGAAGCTTTCTTT.

The chain is built from TRBV5-8 and TRBJ2-1; the match to TRBD2 covers 8 bases. There are 16 residues in the CDR3. Germline CDR1 reads SGHTS; CDR2 reads YDEGEE. V lost 0 bases and J lost 2; bases outside the gene matches: 4. The CDR3 DNA is TGTGCCAGCAGCTTGGAAGTAGCGGGGCCCTACAATGAGCAGTTCTTC. It codes for CASSLEVAGPYNEQFF.

The V call is TRBV19, the J call TRBJ2-1, with TRBD1 identical over 7 bases. Per the germline V gene, CDR1 is LNHDA and CDR2 is SQIVND (reference sequence). The CDR3 contains 13 residues. Trimming at V came to 5 bases and at J to 5 bases, leaving 3 bases not matched to a gene. The CDR3 reads CASSPGQHNEQFF. Here the CDR3 DNA reads TGTGCCAGTAGTCCGGGACAGCACAATGAGCAGTTCTTC.

This rearrangement joins TRBV15 to TRBJ2-4; TRBD1 might be the D (6 bases). The CDR3 has 16 amino acids. V lost 2 bases and J lost 6, with 17 bases in between. From germline, CDR1 is LNHNV and CDR2 YYDKDF (reference sequence). The chain's CDR3 is CATSRRPPRDTNIQYF. The CDR3 DNA is TGTGCCACCAGCAGAAGACCCCCACGGGACACAAACATTCAGTACTTC.

This sequence joins TRBV11-2 and TRBJ2-3, with TRBD2 matching 7 bases. The germline gives CDR1 SGHAT, CDR2 FQNNGV. J was trimmed by 5 bases and V by 8 bases; bases with no gene match: 10. CDR3 length: 14 amino acids. The CDR3 loop is CASGKGGFGDTQYF. The CDR3 nucleotides read TGTGCCAGCGGCAAGGGAGGGTTCGGAGATACGCAGTATTTT.

This rearrangement joins TRBV2 to TRBJ1-5; D is possibly TRBD1 (5 bases). V dropped 6 bases and J dropped 3 bases, with 15 bases sitting between them. The CDR3 has 15 residues. CDR1 is SNHLY and CDR2 is FYNNEI in the germline V gene. Here the CDR3 reads CASRRGGVLNQPQHF. The CDR3 nucleotides are TGTGCCAGCAGAAGGGGCGGGGTCCTCAATCAGCCCCAGCATTTT.

The chain employs TRBV19 and TRBJ2-1; D may be TRBD2 (5 bases). V shed 4 bases and J shed 9 bases, with 22 bases lying between them. The germline V gene has CDR1 LNHDA and CDR2 SQIVND (reference sequence). The CDR3 is made up of 16 amino acids. The CDR3 nucleotides read TGTGCCAGTAGTACAACGGGGTTCTGGTCTAGCATTGAGCAGTTCTTC. Translated, it gives CASSTTGFWSSIEQFF.

The chain recombines TRBV1 with TRBJ2-5; TRBD2 reflects the table's D call only, with no check against the DNA. TRBV1 corresponds to a pseudogene. CDR3 length: 16 residues. CDR3 sequence reads: CTSSHPPGLAGETQYF. The CDR3 DNA sequence: TGCACCAGCAGTCACCCCCCGGGACTAGCGGGAGAGACCCAGTACTTC.

The V gene is TRBV18, the J gene TRBJ1-2; D is ambiguous. Germline CDR1 KGHSH, CDR2 LQKENI. The CDR3 has 13 residues. The V end lost 6 bases, the J end lost 3 bases, and 11 bases lay between the germline ends. CDR3 nucleotides: TGTGCCAGCTCCCTAAACCGGGACTATGGCTACACCTTC. Its protein product is CASSLNRDYGYTF.

This sequence joins TRBV5-6 and TRBJ2-1, with D unresolved. V was pared by 1 base and J by 6 bases, with 8 bases between. Germline-derived CDR1 and CDR2 are SGHDT and YYEEEE. The CDR3 is 13 amino acids. The CDR3 DNA reads as TGTGCCAGCAGCTTGACACTACCCAATGAGCAGTTCTTC. Amino acids: CASSLTLPNEQFF. Full variable domain (outside the CDR3, taken from reference TRBV5-6 and TRBJ2-1): DAGVTQSPTHLIKTRGQQVTLRCSPKSGHDTVSWYQQALGQGPQFIFQYYEEEERQRGNFPDRFSGHQFPNYSSELNVNALLLGDSALYLCASSLTLPNEQFFGPGTRLTVL.

This clone was seen only once. This sequence joins TRBV28 and TRBJ1-2, with D possibly matching TRBD1 (6 bases). V was clipped by 6 bases and J by 6 bases, with 11 bases between them. CDR1 is MDHEN, CDR2 SYDVKM, per germline. The CDR3 covers 12 residues. The CDR3 reads CASRDAGDGYTF. CDR3 DNA sequence: TGTGCCAGCAGAGACGCAGGGGATGGCTACACCTTC.

The chain employs TRBV9 and TRBJ2-7; 11 nucleotides align to TRBD2. Germline trimming cut 0 bases from V and 5 bases from J; bases unmatched to any gene: 4. In germline, CDR1 is SGDLS, CDR2 YYNGEE. This CDR3 is built from 15 residues. CDR3 sequence: CASSVGLAGTHEQYF. Here the CDR3 DNA reads TGTGCCAGCAGCGTAGGACTAGCGGGAACCCACGAGCAGTACTTC.

The V call is TRBV19, the J call TRBJ2-6; 7 positions match TRBD1. This CDR3 contains 16 residues. Germline-derived CDR1 and CDR2 are LNHDA and SQIVND (reference sequence). The J segment lost 4 bases and the V segment lost 4 bases, leaving 7 bases of the junction unmatched. The CDR3 DNA is TGTGCCAGTAGTACTAACAGGGGAGAAGGGGCCAACGTCCTGACTTTC. Its translation is CASSTNRGEGANVLTF.

The chain recombines TRBV4-1 with TRBJ2-3, with D maybe TRBD2 (5 bases). Between the trimmed V and J ends, which lost 2 bases and 0 bases, there was a span of 12 bases. From germline, CDR1 is MGHRA and CDR2 YSYEKL. The CDR3 contains 16 residues. The CDR3 is CASSQIGIGSTDTQYF. CDR3 nucleotides: TGCGCCAGCAGCCAAATCGGGATAGGGAGCACAGATACGCAGTATTTT.

The genes are TRBV11-2 and TRBJ2-3; 7 bases match TRBD1. The CDR3 is 15 residues long. The trim removed 4 bases at V and 0 bases at J, leaving 4 bases unmatched. The germline gives CDR1 SGHAT, CDR2 FQNNGV. CDR3 amino acids: CASSSGQSSTDTQYF. In DNA, the CDR3 is TGTGCCAGCAGCTCGGGACAGTCGAGCACAGATACGCAGTATTTT.

The chain couples TRBV6-5 to TRBJ2-7, with 10 positions matching TRBD1. The CDR3 has 14 residues. V lost 5 bases to trimming and J lost 2 bases; unmatched junction nucleotides: 3. Germline V gene sequence: CDR1 MNHEY, CDR2 SVGAGI. For the CDR3, the DNA is TGTGCCAGCAGTACGGACAGGGGGACCTACGAGCAGTACTTC. Protein: CASSTDRGTYEQYF.

The chain carries TRBV7-9 and TRBJ1-3, with a weak D call TRBD1 (5 bases). The V gene lost 1 base and the J gene lost 0 bases, with 7 bases spanning the gap. The CDR3 runs 15 residues. CDR1 is SEHNR and CDR2 is FQNEAQ in the germline V gene (reference sequence). The CDR3 loop reads CASSLGTNSGNTIYF. The CDR3 DNA sequence: TGTGCCAGCAGCTTAGGGACAAACTCTGGAAACACCATATATTTT.

The V call is TRBV7-3, the J call TRBJ2-2; TRBD1 agrees at 9 bases. Trimming at V came to 5 bases and at J to 7 bases, leaving 8 bases not matched to a gene. Germline loops: CDR1 SGHTA, CDR2 FQGTGA. There are 15 residues in the CDR3. The CDR3 loop reads CASSPGTGLGGELFF. CDR3 coding DNA: TGTGCCAGCAGCCCCGGGACAGGGTTGGGCGGGGAGCTGTTTTTT.

The chain combines TRBV11-2 with TRBJ1-1; D is possibly TRBD1 (6 bases). CDR3 length equals 15 residues. Germline V gene sequence: CDR1 SGHAT, CDR2 FQNNGV. The V end was cut by 1 base, the J end by 0 bases, with 9 bases between. The chain's CDR3 is CASSLAGAVNTEAFF. CDR3 nucleotides: TGTGCCAGCAGCTTAGCAGGGGCTGTGAACACTGAAGCTTTCTTT.

V gene TRBV14 combines with J gene TRBJ2-7, with a tentative D call TRBD2 (5 bases). Germline V lookup: CDR1 SGHDN, CDR2 FVKESK. The V gene lost 1 base and the J gene lost 2 bases, with 21 bases spanning the gap. The CDR3 length is 18 residues. The CDR3 is CASSQGSFGHLGAYEQYF. In DNA, the CDR3 is TGTGCCAGCAGCCAAGGGAGTTTCGGGCACCTGGGAGCCTACGAGCAGTACTTC.